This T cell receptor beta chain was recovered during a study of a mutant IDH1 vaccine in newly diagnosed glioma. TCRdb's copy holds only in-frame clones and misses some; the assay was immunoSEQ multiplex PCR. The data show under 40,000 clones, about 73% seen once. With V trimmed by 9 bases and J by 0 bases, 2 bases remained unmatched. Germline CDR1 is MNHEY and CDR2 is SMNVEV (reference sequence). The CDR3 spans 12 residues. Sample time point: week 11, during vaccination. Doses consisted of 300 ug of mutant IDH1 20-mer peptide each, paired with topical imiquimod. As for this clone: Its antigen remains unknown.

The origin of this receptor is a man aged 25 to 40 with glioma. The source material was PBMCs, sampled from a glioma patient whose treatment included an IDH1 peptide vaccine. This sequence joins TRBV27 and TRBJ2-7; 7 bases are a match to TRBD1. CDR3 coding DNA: TGTGCCAGTACAGGGGACTCCTACGAGCAGTACTTC. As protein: CASTGDSYEQYF.